The next 16 T cell receptor beta chains were all read from a single sample in a study of PD-L1 blockade in urothelial cancer. Time point specified: peripheral blood 6 weeks after treatment start. TCRdb keeps only in-frame clones here, not all; method: immunoSEQ multiplex PCR. The table includes about 29,000 clones, around four fifths detected once. Specimen: PBMCs, collected around atezolizumab (anti-PD-L1) treatment. Receptors originate from a man between 65 and 79 years old with urothelial cancer.

About this clone itself: One junction end does not reproduce the germline sequence, and a read error may be involved. The chain links TRBV28 to TRBJ2-3; TRBD1 aligns across 11 bases. Germline V gene data show CDR1 as MDHEN and CDR2 as SYDVKM. The CDR3 contains 15 residues. CDR3 amino acids: CASSSRTGGTDTQYF. The CDR3 DNA sequence: TGTGCCAGCAGTTCTAGGACAGGGGGCACGGATACGCAGTATTTT.

The chain links TRBV6-5 to TRBJ2-3, with TRBD2 identical over 7 bases. The CDR3 length is 14 residues. J was trimmed by 1 base and V by 4 bases; bases with no gene match: 2. Germline V lookup: CDR1 MNHEY, CDR2 SVGAGI. The CDR3 sequence: CASSSGLRTDTQYF. For the CDR3, the DNA is TGTGCCAGCAGTTCGGGACTACGCACAGATACGCAGTATTTT.

The chain links TRBV6-9 to TRBJ2-7; no reliable D call. CDR3 length: 13 residues. Per the germline V gene, CDR1 is MNHGY and CDR2 is SVAAGI. With 10 bases removed from V and 1 base from J, the gap between germline ends came to 14 bases. CDR3 nucleotide sequence: TGTGCCACTCCCCTCTTGGAGTCCTACGAGCAGTACTTC. Translation: CATPLLESYEQYF.

The V gene is TRBV5-1, the J gene TRBJ2-5; TRBD2 agrees at 8 bases. Germline CDR1 reads SGHRS; CDR2 reads YFSETQ. This CDR3 is 16 amino acids long. Trimming cost V 0 bases and J 6 bases; bases outside gene matches: 10. Here the CDR3 DNA reads TGCGCCAGCAGCTTGGGGGCCCGGGGGGGCGGGAAGACCCAGTACTTC. The encoded protein is CASSLGARGGGKTQYF.

The chain recombines TRBV7-2 with TRBJ1-6, with TRBD1 identical over 7 bases. Germline trimming cut 5 bases from V and 8 bases from J; bases unmatched to any gene: 9. The CDR3 has 15 amino acids. Looked up from germline, CDR1 is SGHTA and CDR2 is FQGNSA. This CDR3 is CASSLLRGQDSPLHF. The CDR3 DNA reads as TGTGCCAGCAGCCTGCTGAGGGGGCAGGATTCACCCCTCCACTTT. Full variable domain (outside the CDR3, taken from reference TRBV7-2 and TRBJ1-6): GAGVSQSPSNKVTEKGKDVELRCDPISGHTALYWYRQSLGQGLEFLIYFQGNSAPDKSGLPSDRFSAERTGGSVSTLTIQRTQQEDSAVYLCASSLLRGQDSPLHFGNGTRLTVT.

The chain joins TRBV18 to TRBJ2-7, with D maybe TRBD2 (6 bases). Trimming removed 3 bases from V and 5 bases from J, with 14 bases in between. The CDR3 runs to 14 residues. Looked up from germline, CDR1 is KGHSH and CDR2 is LQKENI. DNA of the CDR3: TGTGCCAGCTCACCGACCAGGGAGGTTAACGAGCAGTACTTC. Translated: CASSPTREVNEQYF.

This chain links TRBV2 with TRBJ1-1, with 10 positions matching TRBD1. CDR1 is SNHLY and CDR2 is FYNNEI in the germline V gene. The CDR3 runs to 16 residues. Losses at the gene ends were 3 bases for V and 0 bases for J; bases not matched to a gene: 4. CDR3 nucleotide sequence: TGTGCCAGCAGTGATGACAGGGGGCGCTTGAACACTGAAGCTTTCTTT. Amino acids: CASSDDRGRLNTEAFF.

The rearrangement links TRBV10-3 to TRBJ1-4; D remains unclear. Deletions cut 0 bases from V and 0 bases from J, with 5 bases between. The CDR3 is 15 amino acids. The V gene's germline CDR1 is ENHRY and CDR2 SYGVKD. The CDR3: CAISESAATNEKLFF. The CDR3 DNA reads as TGTGCCATCAGTGAGTCGGCCGCAACTAATGAAAAACTGTTTTTT.

The chain has TRBV11-2 and TRBJ1-1, with D possibly being TRBD1 (6 bases). This CDR3 contains 15 residues. Per germline, CDR1 SGHAT and CDR2 FQNNGV. V gave up 1 base and J gave up 0 bases, with 9 bases separating them. CDR3 region: CASSLGTGMNTEAFF. CDR3 in DNA: TGTGCCAGCAGCTTAGGCACAGGGATGAACACTGAAGCTTTCTTT.

The chain recombines TRBV6-1 with TRBJ2-7; tentatively, D is TRBD2 (7 bases). V gave up 1 base and J gave up 1 base, with 17 bases separating them. The CDR3 spans 17 residues. Germline values: CDR1 MNHNS, CDR2 SASEGT. The CDR3 protein is CASSEGGGTIKSYEQYF. In DNA, the CDR3 is TGTGCCAGCAGTGAAGGGGGGGGGACAATAAAATCCTACGAGCAGTACTTC.

The V call is TRBV7-9, the J call TRBJ1-3; D unclear. Germline-derived CDR1 and CDR2 are SEHNR and FQNEAQ (reference sequence). The ends were cut back, 4 bases at V and 0 bases at J, with 7 bases in the middle. The CDR3 totals 14 residues. The CDR3 DNA reads TGTGCCAGCAGCTCGCATAGCTCTGGAAACACCATATATTTT. It yields the protein CASSSHSSGNTIYF.

The CDR3 DNA reads as TGCGCCAGCAGCCAGACAGGGTCTCCTGGGGCGAGGTACGAGCAGTACTTC. Translation: CASSQTGSPGARYEQYF. J is TRBJ2-7 and V is TRBV4-1; TRBD1 matches 7 bases. CDR1 is MGHRA, CDR2 YSYEKL, per germline. This CDR3 has 17 residues. Trimming cost V 3 bases and J 4 bases; bases outside gene matches: 15.

This sequence joins TRBV20-1 and TRBJ2-1; D may be TRBD2 (5 bases). The CDR3 loop spans 11 amino acids. V was shortened by 8 bases and J by 8 bases, with 13 bases between the two germline ends. Germline CDR1 reads DFQATT; CDR2 reads SNEGSKA (reference sequence). CDR3 sequence reads: CSTLYGDEQFF. As DNA, the CDR3 is TGCAGTACCTTGTACGGGGATGAGCAGTTCTTC.

This rearrangement joins TRBV7-2 to TRBJ2-7; 7 bases are a match to TRBD2. Germline CDR1 is SGHTA and CDR2 is FQGNSA. The V and J ends lost 5 bases and 5 bases, in that order; junction bases with no gene match: 12. This CDR3 has 15 amino acids. CDR3 in amino acids: CASSPFGGSMDEQYF. CDR3 nucleotide sequence: TGTGCCAGCAGCCCCTTTGGCGGGAGTATGGACGAGCAGTACTTC.

The CDR3 region is CASSKWPGIYGYTF. The CDR3 region has the DNA TGTGCCAGTAGTAAGTGGCCGGGAATCTATGGCTACACCTTC. The gene calls are TRBV19 and TRBJ1-2; D is ambiguous. V dropped 4 bases and J dropped 4 bases, with 13 bases sitting between them. The CDR3 covers 14 residues. CDR1 and CDR2 (germline): LNHDA, SQIVND (reference sequence).

This clone was detected once. This chain's CDR3 is CASSSPGLAMEGEQFF. CDR3 DNA sequence: TGCGCCAGCAGCTCACCGGGACTAGCCATGGAGGGGGAGCAGTTCTTC. V is TRBV5-1 and J is TRBJ2-1; TRBD2 aligns across 9 bases. The CDR3 is made up of 16 amino acids. V lost 3 bases, J lost 10 bases, and 14 bases stayed unmatched. Looked up from germline, CDR1 is SGHRS and CDR2 is YFSETQ.